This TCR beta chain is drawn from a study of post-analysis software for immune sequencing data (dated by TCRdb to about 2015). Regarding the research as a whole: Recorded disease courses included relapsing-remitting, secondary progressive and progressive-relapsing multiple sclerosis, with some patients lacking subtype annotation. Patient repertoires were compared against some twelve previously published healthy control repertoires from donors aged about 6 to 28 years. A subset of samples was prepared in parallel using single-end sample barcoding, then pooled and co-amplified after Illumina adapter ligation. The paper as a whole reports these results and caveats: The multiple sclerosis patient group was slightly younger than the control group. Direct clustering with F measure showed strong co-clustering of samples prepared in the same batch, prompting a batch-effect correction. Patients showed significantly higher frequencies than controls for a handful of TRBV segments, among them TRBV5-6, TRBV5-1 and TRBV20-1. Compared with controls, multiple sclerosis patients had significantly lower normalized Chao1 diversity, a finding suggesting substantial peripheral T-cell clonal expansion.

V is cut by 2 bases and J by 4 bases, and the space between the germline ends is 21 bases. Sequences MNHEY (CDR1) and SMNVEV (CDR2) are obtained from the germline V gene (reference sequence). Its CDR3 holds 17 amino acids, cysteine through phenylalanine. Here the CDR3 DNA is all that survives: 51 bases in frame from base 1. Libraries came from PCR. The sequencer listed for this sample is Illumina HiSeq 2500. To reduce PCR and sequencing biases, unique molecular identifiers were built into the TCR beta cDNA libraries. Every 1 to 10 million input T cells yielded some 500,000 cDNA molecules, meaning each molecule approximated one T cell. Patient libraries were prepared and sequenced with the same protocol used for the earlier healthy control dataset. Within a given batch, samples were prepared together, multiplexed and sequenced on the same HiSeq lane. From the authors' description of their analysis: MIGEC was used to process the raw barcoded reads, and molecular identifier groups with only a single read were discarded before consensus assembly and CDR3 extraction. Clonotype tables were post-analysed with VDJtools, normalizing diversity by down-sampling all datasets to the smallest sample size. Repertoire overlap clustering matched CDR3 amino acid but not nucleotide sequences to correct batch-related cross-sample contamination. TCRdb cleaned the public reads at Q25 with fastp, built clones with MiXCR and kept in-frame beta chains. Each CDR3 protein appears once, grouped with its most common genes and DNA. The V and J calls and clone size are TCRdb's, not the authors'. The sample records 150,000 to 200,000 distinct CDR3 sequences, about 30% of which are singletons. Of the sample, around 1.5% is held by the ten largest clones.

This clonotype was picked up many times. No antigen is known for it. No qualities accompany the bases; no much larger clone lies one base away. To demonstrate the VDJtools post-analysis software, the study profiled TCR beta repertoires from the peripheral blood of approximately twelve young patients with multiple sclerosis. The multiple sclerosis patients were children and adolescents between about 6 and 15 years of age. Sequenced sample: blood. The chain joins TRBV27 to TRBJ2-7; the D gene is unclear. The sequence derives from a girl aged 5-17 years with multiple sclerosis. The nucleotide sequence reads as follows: TGTGCCAGCAGTTTAGCCCTCCTCGGCAGCCCAATTTACGAGCAGTACTTC. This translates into CASSLALLGSPIYEQYF.